The clone carrying this T cell receptor beta chain appeared many times. Bulk libraries came from a prior protocol with listed TCR primers. A single record per CDR3 protein comes from TCRdb applying MiXCR to the PCR reads. The sample includes about 500,000 distinct CDR3 sequences, about a fifth seen only once; the top ten take about 0.8%. The data belong to a study of molecular identifiers for immune sequencing clone quantification. The sequence was obtained from a human donor in good health. Some libraries in this study had Jurkat cell RNA spiked in. Sequenced: naive CD8+ T cells from blood, with Jurkat cell RNA spiked in. Noted subset: FACS-sorted CD8+CD4-CCR7+CD45RA+ naive T cells.

The CDR3 loop is CASSSGLIPETQYF. The CDR3 nucleotides are TGTGCCAGCAGTTCGGGACTGATTCCGGAGACCCAGTACTTC. V gene TRBV12-3 or TRBV12-4 combines with J gene TRBJ2-5; possibly TRBD2 for D (6 bases). CDR3 length: 14 amino acids. The V end lost 4 bases, the J end lost 5 bases, and 14 bases lay between the germline ends.